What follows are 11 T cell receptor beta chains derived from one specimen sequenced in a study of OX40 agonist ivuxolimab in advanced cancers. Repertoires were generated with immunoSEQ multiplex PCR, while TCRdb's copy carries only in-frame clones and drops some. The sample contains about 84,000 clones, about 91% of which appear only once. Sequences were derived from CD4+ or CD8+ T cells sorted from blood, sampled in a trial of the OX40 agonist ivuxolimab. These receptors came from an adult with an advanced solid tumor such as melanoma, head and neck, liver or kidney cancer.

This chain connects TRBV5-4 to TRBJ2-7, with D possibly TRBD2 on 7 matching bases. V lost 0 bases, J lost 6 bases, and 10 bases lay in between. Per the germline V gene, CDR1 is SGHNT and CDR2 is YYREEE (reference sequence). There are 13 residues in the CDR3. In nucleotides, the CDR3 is TGTGCCAGCAGCTTGGACAGGGAGGGCGAGCAGTACGTC. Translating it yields CASSLDREGEQYV.

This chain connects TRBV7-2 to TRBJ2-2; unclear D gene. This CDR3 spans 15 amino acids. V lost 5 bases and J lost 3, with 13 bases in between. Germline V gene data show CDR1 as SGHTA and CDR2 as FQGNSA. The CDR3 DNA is TGTGCCAGCAGCGAAGTAGTCGGGCACACCGGGGAGCTGTTTTTT. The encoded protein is CASSEVVGHTGELFF.

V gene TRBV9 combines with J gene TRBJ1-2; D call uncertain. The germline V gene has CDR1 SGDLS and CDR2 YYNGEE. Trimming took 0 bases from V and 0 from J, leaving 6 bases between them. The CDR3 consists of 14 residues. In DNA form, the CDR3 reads TGTGCCAGCAGCGTAGGCGGTACTAACTATGGCTACACCTTC. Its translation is CASSVGGTNYGYTF.

The CDR3, as DNA: TGTGCCAGCAGCAAAAAGTTCCCATGGAAAGCTAACTATGGCTACACCTTC. Protein: CASSKKFPWKANYGYTF. The gene calls are TRBV21-1 and TRBJ1-2. TRBV21-1 is annotated as a pseudogene. The CDR3 contains 17 residues.

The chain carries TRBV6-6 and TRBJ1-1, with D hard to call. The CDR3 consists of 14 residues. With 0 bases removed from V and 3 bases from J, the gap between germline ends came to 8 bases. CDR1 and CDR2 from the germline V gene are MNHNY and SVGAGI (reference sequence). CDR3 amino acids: CASSYSPGYTEAFF. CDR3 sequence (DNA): TGTGCCAGCAGTTACTCTCCGGGATACACTGAAGCTTTCTTT.

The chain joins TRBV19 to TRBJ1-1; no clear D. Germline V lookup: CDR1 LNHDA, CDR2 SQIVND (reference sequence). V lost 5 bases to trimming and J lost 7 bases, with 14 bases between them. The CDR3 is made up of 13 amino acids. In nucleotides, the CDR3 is TGTGCCAGTAGTGGAACAGTTAAGGGTGAAGCTTTCTTT. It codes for CASSGTVKGEAFF.

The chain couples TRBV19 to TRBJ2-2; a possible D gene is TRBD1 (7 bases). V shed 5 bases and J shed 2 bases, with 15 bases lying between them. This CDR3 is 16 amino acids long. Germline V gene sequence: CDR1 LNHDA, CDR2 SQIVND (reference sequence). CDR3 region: CASSGGAGGNTGELFF. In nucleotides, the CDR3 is TGTGCCAGTAGTGGAGGGGCAGGGGGTAACACCGGGGAGCTGTTTTTT. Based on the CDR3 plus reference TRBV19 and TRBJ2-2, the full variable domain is DGGITQSPKYLFRKEGQNVTLSCEQNLNHDAMYWYRQDPGQGLRLIYYSQIVNDFQKGDIAEGYSVSREKKESFPLTVTSAQKNPTAFYLCASSGGAGGNTGELFFGEGSRLTVL.

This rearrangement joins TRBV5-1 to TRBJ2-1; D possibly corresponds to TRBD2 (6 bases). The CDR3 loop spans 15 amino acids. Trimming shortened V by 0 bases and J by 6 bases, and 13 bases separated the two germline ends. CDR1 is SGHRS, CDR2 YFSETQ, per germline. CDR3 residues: CASSLATTSSNEQFF. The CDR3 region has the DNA TGCGCCAGCAGCTTGGCCACGACTAGTTCCAATGAGCAGTTCTTC.

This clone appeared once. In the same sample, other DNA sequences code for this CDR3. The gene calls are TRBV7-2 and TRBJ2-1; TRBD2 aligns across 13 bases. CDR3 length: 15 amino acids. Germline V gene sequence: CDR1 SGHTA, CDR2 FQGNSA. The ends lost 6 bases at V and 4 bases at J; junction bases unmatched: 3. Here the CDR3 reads CASSRTSGSYNEQFF. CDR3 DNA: TGTGCCAGCAGTCGGACTAGCGGGAGTTACAATGAGCAGTTCTTC.

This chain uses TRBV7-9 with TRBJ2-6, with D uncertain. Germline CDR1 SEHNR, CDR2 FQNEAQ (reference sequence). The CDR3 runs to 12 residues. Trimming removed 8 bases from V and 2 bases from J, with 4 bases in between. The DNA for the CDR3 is TGTGCCAGCGGGGCTGGGGCCAACGTCCTGACTTTC. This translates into CASGAGANVLTF.

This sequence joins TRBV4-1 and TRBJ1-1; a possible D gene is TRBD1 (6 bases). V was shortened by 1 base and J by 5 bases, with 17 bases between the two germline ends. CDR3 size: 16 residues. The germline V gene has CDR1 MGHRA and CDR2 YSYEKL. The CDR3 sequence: CASSQGGRGRRTEAFF. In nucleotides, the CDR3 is TGCGCCAGCAGCCAAGGGGGTCGGGGGCGTAGGACTGAAGCTTTCTTT.